This T cell receptor (beta chain) originates from a study of identical twins. Regarding the study as a whole: A cross-sectional statistical analysis, not follow-up of the same donors, supported the conclusions. Carriage of fewer insertions was seen in abundant cord blood beta clonotypes, whereas memory repertoires showed none. Because invariant MAIT and iNKT cells could be present, zero-insertion analyses could be partly confounded. Excess low generation probability was seen in twin-shared out-of-frame alpha sequences.

Turning to this clonotype: As yet, its antigen is unknown.

TCRdb itself ran the 5' RACE reads through MiXCR, one entry per CDR3 protein. The profile shows 250,000 to 300,000 distinct CDR3 sequences, about 8.5% of them singletons. The V end lost 0 bases, the J end lost 4 bases, and 9 bases lay between the germline ends. The CDR3 loop spans 15 amino acids. Per germline, CDR1 MGHRA and CDR2 YSYEKL. This sample was shared with a second study, whose subject was yellow fever vaccine responses in identical twins.

The origin of this receptor is a young woman in good health. Material for sequencing was CD8+ T cells sorted from blood. V and J are TRBV4-1 and TRBJ2-2; D unclear. CDR3 in DNA: TGCGCCAGCAGCCAAGATTGGCCCTCCACCGGGGAGCTGTTTTTT. It codes for CASSQDWPSTGELFF.